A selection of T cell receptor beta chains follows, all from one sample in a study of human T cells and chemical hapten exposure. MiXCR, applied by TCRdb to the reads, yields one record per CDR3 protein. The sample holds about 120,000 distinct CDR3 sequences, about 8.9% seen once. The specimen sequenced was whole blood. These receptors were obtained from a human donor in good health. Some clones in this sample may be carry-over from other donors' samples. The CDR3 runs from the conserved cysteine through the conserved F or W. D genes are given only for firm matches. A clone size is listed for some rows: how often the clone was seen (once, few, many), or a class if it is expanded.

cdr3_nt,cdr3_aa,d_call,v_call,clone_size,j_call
TGTGCCAGCAGCTTAGCCAGGGACAGGGAAACTGAGCAGTTCTTC,CASSLARDRETEQFF,TRBD1,TRBV7-9,few,TRBJ2-1
TGTGCCAGCAAAGAGGCCAGCTCAGGGATGAACACTGAAGCTTTCTTT,CASKEASSGMNTEAFF,-,TRBV6-6,-,TRBJ1-1
TGTGCCAGCAGCCAAGATCGGACTAGCGGGGGCTACGAGCAGTACTTC,CASSQDRTSGGYEQYF,TRBD2,TRBV3-1,few,TRBJ2-7
TGCGCCAGCAGCCACCGACAGGGGACGAACGAGCAGTACTTC,CASSHRQGTNEQYF,TRBD1,TRBV4-3,few,TRBJ2-7
TGTGCCAGCAGTCAATTTAGCGGAGCCAGGAATGAGCAGTTCTTC,CASSQFSGARNEQFF,-,TRBV12-3/TRBV12-4,-,TRBJ2-1
TGTGCCAGCAGCTTATCTCGGGGGGCCAGCACAGATACGCAGTATTTT,CASSLSRGASTDTQYF,-,TRBV7-2,few,TRBJ2-3
TGCGCCAGCAGCCAAGATCCTTCTAATGAGCAGTTCTTC,CASSQDPSNEQFF,-,TRBV4-1,-,TRBJ2-1
TGTGCCAGCAGCCTTGACAGTACGAACACTGAAGCTTTCTTT,CASSLDSTNTEAFF,-,TRBV5-8,many,TRBJ1-1
TGTGCCAGCTCACCGCCGACTAGCTCCTACGAGCAGTACTTC,CASSPPTSSYEQYF,-,TRBV18,-,TRBJ2-7
TGCGCCAGCAGCTTGGACAGGGGGCCTGGAAACACCATATATTTT,CASSLDRGPGNTIYF,TRBD1,TRBV5-1,-,TRBJ1-3
TGCAGCGCCAGCCGGGTCATGAACACTGAAGCTTTCTTT,CSASRVMNTEAFF,-,TRBV29-1,many,TRBJ1-1
TGTGCCATCAGTGAGTCTAGTGGCGGTGTCACGCATACGCAGTATTTT,CAISESSGGVTHTQYF,-,TRBV10-3,many,TRBJ2-3
TGTGCCAGCAGGCATCAAAACGAGGAGACCCAGTACTTC,CASRHQNEETQYF,-,TRBV12-3/TRBV12-4,few,TRBJ2-5
TGTGCCAGCAGCCAAGATGTCCTAGGGGATACGCAGTATTTT,CASSQDVLGDTQYF,-,TRBV4-2,few,TRBJ2-3
TGCGCCAGCAGCCCGGGACTAGCGGGAATCTACGAGCAGTACTTC,CASSPGLAGIYEQYF,TRBD2,TRBV5-1,-,TRBJ2-7
TGTGCCAGCAGTTACTCGCACCGACCCCGGGACAGGGACTATGGCTACACCTTC,CASSYSHRPRDRDYGYTF,TRBD1,TRBV6-6,few,TRBJ1-2
TGTGCCAGCAAGGCAGGCGGGATCTTCGAGCAGTACTTC,CASKAGGIFEQYF,-,TRBV27,few,TRBJ2-7
TGCAGTGCTAGGCGAGACAAGAACACCGGGGAGCTGTTTTTT,CSARRDKNTGELFF,-,TRBV20-1,few,TRBJ2-2
TGTGCCAGCAGAAGCTACGGACTAGCGGGCGTGGCCGGGGAGCTGTTTTTT,CASRSYGLAGVAGELFF,TRBD2,TRBV6-6,-,TRBJ2-2
TGTGCCAGCAGGAATGCGACAGGGTATCAGCCCCAGCATTTT,CASRNATGYQPQHF,TRBD1,TRBV27,-,TRBJ1-5
TGTGCCAGCAGTGAAGACCGGCAGGGTGTAGAGACCCAGTACTTC,CASSEDRQGVETQYF,-,TRBV2,many,TRBJ2-5
TGTGCCAGCAGCCGACGAGGACAGGGGGATTTGATGAACACTGAAGCTTTCTTT,CASSRRGQGDLMNTEAFF,TRBD1,TRBV7-9,many,TRBJ1-1
TGTGCCAGCAGTTATGAGGACGGAACCTACGAGCAGTACTTC,CASSYEDGTYEQYF,-,TRBV6-5,many,TRBJ2-7
TGTGCCAGCAGCTTAGTCCCCGGCCGGACGACCTCCTACGAGCAGTACTTC,CASSLVPGRTTSYEQYF,-,TRBV7-9,few,TRBJ2-7
TGCAGTGCTAGAGATCTTCGGGGACAGGGTAGCGAGCAGTACTTC,CSARDLRGQGSEQYF,TRBD1,TRBV20-1,-,TRBJ2-7
TGTGCCAGCAGTTTCCTCTTAGCCAAAAACATTCAGTACTTC,CASSFLLAKNIQYF,-,TRBV12-3/TRBV12-4,-,TRBJ2-4
TGTGCTAGTGGTTTGGAACCGGGCGATGAGCAGTTCTTC,CASGLEPGDEQFF,-,TRBV12-5,-,TRBJ2-1
TGCAGCGTGGAGGCACTTCGGACGGATGAAGCTTTCTTT,CSVEALRTDEAFF,-,TRBV29-1,many,TRBJ1-1
TGTGCCAGCAGTACCACTAGCGGGGCCTACGAGCAGTACTTC,CASSTTSGAYEQYF,TRBD2,TRBV28,-,TRBJ2-7
TGTGCCAGCAGCAACACTCCCGAAACCATATATTTT,CASSNTPETIYF,-,TRBV21-1,few,TRBJ1-3